One sample yielded the 25 T cell receptor beta chains listed below, sequenced in a study of CD8 T cells in ankylosing spondylitis. Broader study findings: A TCR beta motif of under 10 highly homologous variants appeared characteristic of ankylosing spondylitis blood.

Using its own MiXCR run on the 5' RACE reads, TCRdb lists one record per CDR3 protein. The profile shows 350,000 to 550,000 distinct CDR3 sequences, roughly 27% of them singletons. Their target antigens are unknown. The sample taken for sequencing was blood, either unsorted or a sorted T cell fraction (not recorded which). The receptors derive from a male donor with ankylosing spondylitis.

The chain couples TRBV11-2 to TRBJ2-3; D gene ambiguous. The V end lost 10 bases, the J end lost 0 bases, and 14 bases lay between the germline ends. CDR3 size: 14 residues. Germline-derived CDR1 and CDR2 are SGHAT and FQNNGV. CDR3 DNA sequence: TGTGCCACCAAGGCCCTAATCAGCACAGATACGCAGTATTTT. Translated, it gives CATKALISTDTQYF. The full variable domain, its missing parts supplied by reference TRBV11-2 and TRBJ2-3, is EAGVAQSPRYKIIEKRQSVAFWCNPISGHATLYWYQQILGQGPKLLIQFQNNGVVDDSQLPKDRFSAERLKGVDSTLKIQPAKLEDSAVYLCATKALISTDTQYFGPGTRLTVL.

V usage is TRBV20-1 and J usage is TRBJ2-5; 8 nucleotides align to TRBD1. Germline-derived CDR1 and CDR2 are DFQATT and SNEGSKA (reference sequence). This CDR3 contains 12 residues. V lost 7 bases to trimming and J lost 4 bases; unmatched junction nucleotides: 5. CDR3 amino acids: CSGTGSLETQYF. CDR3 bases: TGCAGTGGGACAGGGAGTTTAGAGACCCAGTACTTC.

This clonotype has only a few counts. The chain links TRBV29-1 to TRBJ2-1; 9 bases align to TRBD1. The CDR3 extends over 11 amino acids. Trimming cost V 4 bases and J 10 bases; bases outside gene matches: 2. The germline V gene encodes CDR1 SQVTM and CDR2 ANQGSEA. CDR3 coding DNA: TGCAGCGTTGGGGACAGGGACGAGCAGTTCTTC. This gives the protein CSVGDRDEQFF.

The J gene is TRBJ1-1, the V gene TRBV3-1; 7 bases are shared with TRBD1. CDR1 and CDR2 (germline): LGHDT, YNNKEL (reference sequence). The CDR3 is made up of 18 amino acids. V was clipped by 1 base and J by 0 bases; unmatched bases: 11. CDR3 protein: CASSQGRGQTIMNTEAFF. The CDR3 bases are TGTGCCAGCAGCCAAGGGAGGGGACAGACAATCATGAACACTGAAGCTTTCTTT.

This clonotype was observed a handful of times. The rearrangement links TRBV20-1 to TRBJ2-1, with TRBD2 identical over 9 bases. This CDR3 has 14 residues. V was pared by 6 bases and J by 3 bases, with 6 bases of the junction left unmatched. The germline gives CDR1 DFQATT, CDR2 SNEGSKA (reference sequence). The DNA for the CDR3 is TGCAGTGCCCAAAGACTAGCGGACTACAATGAGCAGTTCTTC. Translated, it gives CSAQRLADYNEQFF.

The chain carries TRBV7-9 and TRBJ2-1; D gene uncertain. The V end was cut by 2 bases, the J end by 8 bases, with 7 bases between. Germline V gene lookup returns CDR1 SEHNR and CDR2 FQNEAQ (reference sequence). CDR3 length: 12 amino acids. The CDR3 DNA follows: TGTGCCAGCAGCTTAAATCGGGATGAGCAGTTCTTC. The encoded protein is CASSLNRDEQFF.

V gene TRBV5-1 combines with J gene TRBJ2-1; D perhaps matches TRBD2 (5 bases). Trimming shortened V by 4 bases and J by 5 bases, and 13 bases separated the two germline ends. The CDR3 has 14 residues. Germline CDR1 SGHRS, CDR2 YFSETQ. DNA of the CDR3: TGCGCCAGCAGCGCCCTAGGGCGGGACAATGAGCAGTTCTTC. This sequence encodes CASSALGRDNEQFF.

CDR3 amino acids: CATSVAGGVQETQYF. The CDR3 nucleotides are TGTGCCACCAGTGTCGCCGGGGGGGTCCAAGAGACCCAGTACTTC. V usage is TRBV24-1 and J usage is TRBJ2-5; 8 bases line up with TRBD2. There are 15 residues in the CDR3. Trimming cost V 5 bases and J 1 base; bases outside gene matches: 5. CDR1 and CDR2 (germline): KGHDR, SFDVKD.

The rearrangement joins TRBV6-1 to TRBJ1-2; 7 positions agree with TRBD1. CDR1 is MNHNS, CDR2 SASEGT, per germline. V was clipped by 4 bases and J by 8 bases; unmatched bases: 10. This CDR3 comprises 14 residues. The CDR3 reads CASSVRTGLAGYTF. For the CDR3, the DNA is TGTGCCAGCAGTGTTAGGACAGGACTCGCGGGCTACACCTTC.

The rearrangement joins TRBV20-1 to TRBJ2-1; no clear D gene. The CDR3 has 12 amino acids. Deletions cut 1 base from V and 3 bases from J, with 4 bases between. CDR1 and CDR2 (germline): DFQATT, SNEGSKA (reference sequence). CDR3 sequence: CSARGYYNEQFF. CDR3 DNA: TGCAGTGCTAGAGGGTACTACAATGAGCAGTTCTTC.

This clonotype was observed a few times. The V gene is TRBV11-2, the J gene TRBJ2-1, with D unresolved. The V gene's germline CDR1 is SGHAT and CDR2 FQNNGV. Trimming cost V 1 base and J 7 bases, with 14 bases left between them. This CDR3 is built from 15 residues. CDR3 in DNA: TGTGCCAGCAGCTTAGTTGCTGCTCACGGTAATGAGCAGTTCTTC. Translating it yields CASSLVAAHGNEQFF.

This clonotype has more than one count but fewer than ten. The chain recombines TRBV20-1 with TRBJ2-1; 10 positions agree with TRBD2. The V gene end was trimmed by 3 bases and the J gene end by 8 bases; junction bases not matched to a gene: 10. The CDR3 is made up of 15 amino acids. Germline V CDR1 and CDR2: DFQATT, SNEGSKA (reference sequence). CDR3 in amino acids: CSASWRLAGVYEQFF. The CDR3 bases are TGCAGTGCTAGTTGGCGGCTAGCGGGGGTTTATGAGCAGTTCTTC.

The V call is TRBV25-1, the J call TRBJ2-5, with D perhaps matching TRBD1 (5 bases). V was trimmed by 8 bases and J by 5 bases, leaving 12 bases between them. This CDR3 region has 12 residues. Germline CDR1 MGHDK, CDR2 SYGVNS. In nucleotides, the CDR3 is TGTGCCAGCTTAGGGGCAGGGGAGACCCAGTACTTC. Its translation: CASLGAGETQYF.

This clonotype has just a few counts. V usage is TRBV2 and J usage is TRBJ2-1, with no clear D. CDR1 is SNHLY, CDR2 FYNNEI, per germline. CDR3 size: 11 residues. The V gene lost 5 bases and the J gene lost 9 bases, with 8 bases spanning the gap. The DNA of the CDR3 is TGTGCCAGCAGTTACATGAGTGAGCAGTTCTTC. This codes for CASSYMSEQFF.

The chain couples TRBV12-3 or TRBV12-4 to TRBJ1-3; the D is unclear. The CDR3 has 14 residues. Trimming removed 3 bases at V and 0 bases at J, with 6 bases between. The CDR3 loop is CASSFAFSGNTIYF. The CDR3 DNA reads TGTGCCAGCAGTTTTGCGTTCTCTGGAAACACCATATATTTT.

The V call is TRBV3-1, the J call TRBJ1-4; perhaps TRBD1 as D (5 bases). The CDR3 loop spans 16 amino acids. CDR1 and CDR2 from the germline V gene are LGHDT and YNNKEL (reference sequence). V was shortened by 5 bases and J by 4 bases, with 17 bases between the two germline ends. For the CDR3, the DNA is TGTGCCAGCAGCACCCTTGGGGCAGGGAATAATGAAAAACTGTTTTTT. This encodes CASSTLGAGNNEKLFF.

The V gene is TRBV20-1, the J gene TRBJ2-1; a weak D match, TRBD2 (5 bases). The CDR3 is 14 residues long. Per germline, CDR1 DFQATT and CDR2 SNEGSKA (reference sequence). Trimming shortened V by 6 bases and J by 3 bases, and 15 bases separated the two germline ends. This chain's CDR3 is CSAGGGRDYNEQFF. The CDR3 coding sequence is TGCAGTGCCGGCGGTGGTCGGGACTACAATGAGCAGTTCTTC.

The chain has TRBV18 and TRBJ1-2; 8 positions match TRBD1. The V and J ends lost 3 bases and 3 bases, in that order; junction bases with no gene match: 9. CDR1 KGHSH and CDR2 LQKENI come from the germline V gene. The CDR3 length is 16 residues. CDR3 bases: TGTGCCAGCTCACCCTCAGGGGGCCTGTACGACTATGGCTACACCTTC. This encodes CASSPSGGLYDYGYTF.

This clonotype was picked up a small number of times. CDR3 sequence (DNA): TGTGCCAGCAGTTCGGGACACTTCTACGAGCAGTACTTC. Translation gives CASSSGHFYEQYF. J is TRBJ2-7 and V is TRBV12-3 or TRBV12-4; weak D call: TRBD1 (6 bases). This CDR3 has 13 residues. V lost 4 bases to trimming and J lost 3 bases, with 10 bases between them.

This sequence joins TRBV3-1 and TRBJ2-7, with 7 positions matching TRBD2. The CDR3 is 14 residues long. Germline V gene lookup returns CDR1 LGHDT and CDR2 YNNKEL (reference sequence). The V and J ends lost 4 bases and 7 bases, in that order; junction bases with no gene match: 10. The CDR3 DNA follows: TGTGCCAGCAGCCCAACGGGAGGACGGGGAGAGCAGTACGTC. Residues: CASSPTGGRGEQYV.

This clonotype showed up many times. The chain combines TRBV2 with TRBJ2-5, with 7 nucleotides matching TRBD1. In germline, CDR1 is SNHLY, CDR2 FYNNEI. This CDR3 comprises 13 residues. V shed 6 bases and J 2 bases; nucleotides not matched to a gene: 3. The CDR3 loop is CASSGTAQETQYF. The CDR3 DNA is TGTGCCAGCAGCGGGACAGCTCAAGAGACCCAGTACTTC.

V is TRBV15 and J is TRBJ1-2, with 9 bases that match TRBD1. Germline CDR1 reads LNHNV; CDR2 reads YYDKDF (reference sequence). The J segment lost 5 bases and the V segment lost 5 bases, leaving 6 bases of the junction unmatched. The CDR3 totals 14 residues. CDR3 DNA: TGTGCCACCAGCTACAGGGGGCTCCGGTATGGCTACACCTTC. It translates to CATSYRGLRYGYTF. The variable domain in full, with the rest retrieved from reference TRBV15 and TRBJ1-2, is DAMVIQNPRYQVTQFGKPVTLSCSQTLNHNVMYWYQQKSSQAPKLLFHYYDKDFNNEADTPDNFQSRRPNTSFCFLDIRSPGLGDTAMYLCATSYRGLRYGYTFGSGTRLTVV.

This clonotype has a handful of counts. The rearrangement links TRBV4-1 to TRBJ2-7, with 8 bases lining up with TRBD1. The CDR3 spans 14 residues. CDR1 MGHRA and CDR2 YSYEKL come from the germline V gene. With 4 bases clipped from V and 5 bases from J, the junction kept 7 bases outside the gene matches. The CDR3 DNA reads TGCGCCAGCAGCCGAGACAGGGGATCCCACGAGCAGTACGTC. This codes for CASSRDRGSHEQYV.

This clonotype was detected only a few times. The chain has TRBV12-3 or TRBV12-4 and TRBJ2-1, with D possibly matching TRBD2 (6 bases). The CDR3 is made up of 16 amino acids. The ends were cut back, 5 bases at V and 4 bases at J, with 18 bases in the middle. The DNA of the CDR3 is TGTGCCAGCAGTGCCCAGCGCGGGACGAAGTACAATGAGCAGTTCTTC. It specifies CASSAQRGTKYNEQFF.

This clonotype was seen more than once but under ten times. The V and J genes are TRBV6-2 or TRBV6-3 and TRBJ1-1, with no clear D. Germline CDR1 MNHEY, CDR2 SVGEGT. Trimming stripped 5 bases from V and 6 bases from J, with 10 bases between. The CDR3 consists of 12 residues. CDR3 DNA: TGTGCCAGCAGTGCCATAGGCGCTGAAGCTTTCTTT. Translation gives CASSAIGAEAFF.